The present TCR beta chain was sequenced within a study of blood T cell repertoires in COVID-19. Libraries were prepared by immunoSEQ multiplex PCR; TCRdb keeps only in-frame clonotypes and omits some of them. This sample yields 100,000 to 150,000 clones, of which 81% are seen a single time; about 4% belongs to the top ten. The CDR3 consists of 13 residues. Germline CDR1 is MNHNS and CDR2 is SASEGT. The V and J ends lost 1 base and 2 bases respectively, with 6 bases between them. This sequence joins TRBV6-1 and TRBJ2-7; no definite D call. Sequencing was carried out using peripheral blood. The origin of this receptor is a woman in her forties or fifties with acute or convalescent COVID-19. CDR3 amino acids: CASSEGLTYEQYF. DNA of the CDR3: TGTGCCAGCAGTGAAGGGCTTACCTACGAGCAGTACTTC.